This paragraph covers one TCR beta chain sequence. Its antigen is unidentified. This CDR3 is built from 16 residues. Trimming cost V 5 bases and J 4 bases; bases outside gene matches: 11. Germline lookup yields CDR1 SEHNR and CDR2 FQNEAQ (reference sequence). The data were taken from a study of cytomegalovirus exposure and HLA in healthy donors. Study-level points and caveats: The HLA-A and HLA-B alleles of most subjects were reportedly predicted accurately from TCR beta sequences. The classifier reportedly diagnosed cytomegalovirus status with high specificity and sensitivity.

A multiplex PCR was run with 60 Vbeta primers and 13 Jbeta primers. The repertoire was sequenced with immunoSEQ multiplex PCR; TCRdb's copy has only in-frame clones and lacks some. The sample consists of roughly 130,000 clones, more than 80% of them appearing once. The clonotype comes from a male donor in good health and CMV-seronegative. The rearrangement links TRBV7-9 to TRBJ2-7; 10 nucleotides line up with TRBD2. Input material: PBMCs. In DNA form, the CDR3 reads TGTGCCAGCAGCGCCGTCAAGCTAGCGGGAGTATACGAGCAGTACTTC. Amino acid sequence: CASSAVKLAGVYEQYF.